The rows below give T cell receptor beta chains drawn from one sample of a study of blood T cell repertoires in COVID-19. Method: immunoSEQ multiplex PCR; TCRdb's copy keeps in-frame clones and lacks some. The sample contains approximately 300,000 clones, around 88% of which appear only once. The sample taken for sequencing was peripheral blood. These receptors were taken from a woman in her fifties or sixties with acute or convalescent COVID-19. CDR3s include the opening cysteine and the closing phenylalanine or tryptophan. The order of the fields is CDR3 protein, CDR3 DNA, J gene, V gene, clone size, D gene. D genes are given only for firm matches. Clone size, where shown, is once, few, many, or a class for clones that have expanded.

CASSFGGQGAAFF | TGTGCCAGCAGTTTCGGAGGACAGGGGGCCGCTTTCTTT | TRBJ1-1 | TRBV12-3/TRBV12-4 | NA | TRBD1
CASSSNGPVPSRGYTF | TGTGCCAGCAGCTCGAACGGTCCTGTACCTTCACGGGGCTACACCTTC | TRBJ1-2 | TRBV5-6 | NA | NA
CASSLLQDGYGYTF | TGTGCCAGCAGCCTTCTACAGGACGGCTATGGCTACACCTTC | TRBJ1-2 | TRBV5-6 | NA | NA
CASREVVEQYF | TGTGCCAGCAGAGAGGTGGTCGAGCAGTACTTC | TRBJ2-7 | TRBV2 | NA | NA
CASSPRGGELFF | TGTGCCAGCAGCCCTAGAGGCGGGGAGCTGTTTTTT | TRBJ2-2 | TRBV11-2 | NA | NA
CASSYQRDSGTREAFF | TGTGCCAGCAGTTACCAAAGGGACAGTGGCACTCGTGAAGCTTTCTTT | TRBJ1-1 | TRBV6-2/TRBV6-3 | once | TRBD1
CASSQVRGSNGYTF | TGTGCCAGCAGCCAAGTGAGAGGGAGTAATGGCTACACCTTC | TRBJ1-2 | TRBV3-1/TRBV3-2 | NA | NA
CASSLGGSLGAFF | TGTGCCAGCAGCTTAGGAGGGTCGCTAGGAGCTTTCTTT | TRBJ1-1 | TRBV11-1 | NA | NA
CASSPGTDYNSPLHF | TGTGCCAGCAGTCCCGGGACAGATTATAATTCACCCCTCCACTTT | TRBJ1-6 | TRBV6-4 | NA | TRBD1
CASSLSGSPNNEQFF | TGTGCCAGCAGCCTGAGCGGGAGTCCGAACAATGAGCAGTTCTTC | TRBJ2-1 | TRBV2 | NA | TRBD2
CASSYSGLAAYEQYF | TGTGCCAGCAGTTACTCTGGACTAGCGGCCTACGAGCAGTACTTC | TRBJ2-7 | TRBV6-5 | NA | TRBD2
CAISPRGGKAFF | TGTGCCATCAGCCCGCGGGGGGGTAAAGCTTTCTTT | TRBJ1-1 | TRBV10-3 | NA | NA
CASRVSGGARDTQYF | TGTGCCAGCAGAGTTAGCGGGGGGGCTCGAGATACGCAGTATTTT | TRBJ2-3 | TRBV28 | NA | TRBD2
CASSPREAGGYTF | TGTGCCAGCAGCCCCCGGGAGGCTGGGGGCTACACCTTC | TRBJ1-2 | TRBV3-1/TRBV3-2 | NA | NA
CATSDPTTGAYNEQFF | TGTGCCACCAGTGACCCAACAACGGGAGCCTACAATGAGCAGTTCTTC | TRBJ2-1 | TRBV24-1 | NA | NA
CASSDSTQGVDTQYF | TGTGCCAGCAGTGACTCGACGCAGGGCGTAGATACGCAGTATTTT | TRBJ2-3 | TRBV6-4 | NA | NA
CAISADRPGLNYGYTF | TGTGCCATCAGTGCTGACAGGCCGGGACTAAACTATGGCTACACCTTC | TRBJ1-2 | TRBV10-3 | NA | NA
CASARTGMNIQYF | TGTGCCAGTGCCCGGACAGGGATGAACATTCAGTACTTC | TRBJ2-4 | TRBV19 | NA | TRBD1
CASTAAGTGQDSPLHF | TGTGCCAGCACTGCGGCGGGGACAGGACAAGATTCACCCCTCCACTTT | TRBJ1-6 | TRBV5-4 | once | TRBD1
CASSGGTGDNSPLHF | TGCGCCAGCAGCGGGGGGACAGGGGATAATTCACCCCTCCACTTT | TRBJ1-6 | TRBV5-1 | NA | TRBD1
CASSLVFSGMGDTQYF | TGTGCCAGCAGCTTAGTCTTTAGCGGGATGGGAGATACGCAGTATTTT | TRBJ2-3 | TRBV7-2 | NA | TRBD2
CASSSLTNSLDTQYF | TGTGCCAGCAGCTCCTTGACTAACTCCCTAGATACGCAGTATTTT | TRBJ2-3 | TRBV5-4 | NA | NA
CASQRANYGYTF | TGTGCCAGCCAGCGCGCTAACTATGGCTACACCTTC | TRBJ1-2 | TRBV18 | once | NA
CASQGTDYSPLHF | TGTGCCAGCCAAGGGACAGACTATTCACCCCTCCACTTT | TRBJ1-6 | TRBV7-8 | NA | TRBD1
CASTYQGEGANVLTF | TGTGCCAGCACCTACCAGGGGGAGGGGGCCAACGTCCTGACTTTC | TRBJ2-6 | TRBV6-5 | NA | TRBD1
CASSTYREREQFF | TGTGCCAGCAGCACCTACAGGGAAAGAGAGCAGTTCTTC | TRBJ2-1 | TRBV27 | NA | NA
CASSDKGAGEQFF | TGTGCCAGCAGTGACAAGGGGGCGGGTGAGCAGTTCTTC | TRBJ2-1 | TRBV6-4 | NA | TRBD1
CASSRKGTGEETQYF | TGTGCCAGCTCACGGAAAGGGACAGGGGAAGAGACCCAGTACTTC | TRBJ2-5 | TRBV18 | NA | TRBD1
CATHQGARYTF | TGTGCCACCCATCAGGGTGCACGCTACACCTTC | TRBJ1-2 | TRBV10-3 | NA | NA
CASSQRRITGGNTEAFF | TGTGCCAGCAGCCAAAGGAGGATCACAGGGGGGAACACTGAAGCTTTCTTT | TRBJ1-1 | TRBV14 | NA | TRBD1
CASFGDRRQPQHF | TGTGCCAGCTTTGGGGACAGGAGGCAGCCCCAGCATTTT | TRBJ1-5 | TRBV6-5 | NA | TRBD1
CASSESLAGGTDTQYF | TGCGCCAGCAGTGAGTCACTGGCAGGAGGAACAGATACGCAGTATTTT | TRBJ2-3 | TRBV10-1 | NA | NA
CASSLDGYEQYF | TGTGCCAGCAGTTTAGACGGGTACGAGCAGTACTTC | TRBJ2-7 | TRBV27 | once | NA
CASSISGGPGNEQFF | TGTGCCAGTAGTATATCGGGAGGGCCGGGCAATGAGCAGTTCTTC | TRBJ2-1 | TRBV19 | NA | TRBD2
CASSTLTVGWYGYTF | TGTGCCAGCAGTACCCTAACAGTGGGCTGGTATGGCTACACCTTC | TRBJ1-2 | TRBV25-1 | once | NA
CAWISQGPYGYTF | TGTGCCTGGATTTCACAGGGCCCGTATGGCTACACCTTC | TRBJ1-2 | TRBV30 | NA | NA
CASSLGGAETQYF | TGCGCCAGCAGCTTGGGCGGAGCCGAGACCCAGTACTTC | TRBJ2-5 | TRBV5-1 | once | NA
CASSRTAGLSYEQYF | TGCGCCAGCAGCCGGACGGCGGGGCTCTCCTACGAGCAGTACTTC | TRBJ2-7 | TRBV4-3 | NA | NA
CASSTMNGIEGYTF | TGTGCCAGCAGCACCATGAACGGGATAGAGGGCTACACCTTC | TRBJ1-2 | TRBV28 | few | NA
CASSTQFSREGYTF | TGTGCCAGCAGTACCCAGTTTTCGCGGGAAGGCTACACCTTC | TRBJ1-2 | TRBV6-5 | NA | NA
CTSSPHRGSGGAEFIRETQYF | TGCACCAGCAGCCCCCACCGGGGTAGCGGGGGGGCCGAATTCATCCGGGAGACCCAGTACTTC | TRBJ2-5 | TRBV1 | NA | NA